The clone carrying this T cell receptor (beta chain) ranks as medium-sized in terms of frequency. Its specificity is unknown. The read falls 3 residues short of the CDR3 end, and the missing part is taken from the germline J gene. Clones were sequenced by immunoSEQ multiplex PCR, and TCRdb holds only the in-frame ones, with some missing. The table for this sample gives 25,000 to 30,000 clones. Cervical HPV DNA detected by MY09/MY11 PCR, typed by dot-blot. The entry originates in a study of T cells in women clearing cervical HPV infection. Study details: Case blood was drawn a median approximately 150 days after lesion detection.

CDR1 is LNHDA and CDR2 is SQIVND in the germline V gene (reference sequence). The CDR3 extends over 16 amino acids. V shed 0 bases and J shed 1 base, with 11 bases lying between them. Findings and limits, study-wide: A classifier using richness and V gene abundances reached an AUC of approximately 0.8. Timing of associations relative to infection is unclear; T-cell subsets were not isolated.

Sequencing was done on a sample of blood buffy coat. The J gene is TRBJ2-3, the V gene TRBV19, with D tentatively TRBD2 (5 bases). The clonotype comes from a woman aged 18 to 75 with a cervical HPV16 infection that either progressed to CIN3+ or cleared (not recorded which). CDR3 amino acids: CASSIDSGIRTDTQYF. Incomplete CDR3 DNA: TGTGCCAGTAGTATAGATTCGGGGATACGCACAGATACG.